Each of the 30 T cell receptor beta chains below was sequenced from the same sample in a study of shared clonotypes between healthy human individuals (dated by TCRdb to about 2020). The method behind the library was the immunoSEQ multiplex PCR assay. TCRdb retrieved this table from immuneACCESS and kept in-frame rearrangements only. Not all clones are present; in checked studies, unresolved V genes account for under half, and no reason is known for the remainder. This sample comprises millions of clones, more than 80% of them detected only once. The top ten hold about 0.13% of the sample. What was sequenced was naive CD4+ T cells sorted from blood. The cell subset or site label for this specimen denotes: CD45RA+ positively selected. These receptors were obtained from a man aged 18 to 29 in good health.

The rearrangement uses TRBV10-1 and TRBJ2-7; 10 nucleotides line up with TRBD2. Per the germline V gene, CDR1 is WNHNN and CDR2 is SYGVQD (reference sequence). The CDR3 loop spans 15 amino acids. J gave up 7 bases and V 0 bases, and 6 bases lay outside the gene matches. The CDR3 region has the DNA TGCGCCAGCAGTGAGTCTTCACAACTAGCGGGGGAGCAGTACTTC. Protein sequence: CASSESSQLAGEQYF.

The chain carries TRBV19 and TRBJ1-1, with D unclear. Germline lookup yields CDR1 LNHDA and CDR2 SQIVND (reference sequence). V was cut by 4 bases and J by 8 bases, with 11 bases left in between. The CDR3 length is 12 residues. The CDR3 DNA is TGTGCCAGTAGTAGAGGCTCGGGGGAAGCTTTCTTT. Translating gives CASSRGSGEAFF.

The V gene is TRBV19, the J gene TRBJ2-3; 9 positions match TRBD1. The CDR3 is made up of 15 amino acids. Per the germline V gene, CDR1 is LNHDA and CDR2 is SQIVND (reference sequence). J gave up 6 bases and V 4 bases, and 8 bases lay outside the gene matches. The CDR3 nucleotides are TGTGCCAGTAGTAGGACAGGGGATAGTTTCGATACGCAGTATTTT. Translation gives CASSRTGDSFDTQYF.

The rearrangement joins TRBV6-5 to TRBJ1-2; D may be TRBD1 (5 bases). Germline V gene sequence: CDR1 MNHEY, CDR2 SVGAGI. V was clipped by 2 bases and J by 0 bases, with 7 bases between them. The CDR3 has 14 residues. As DNA, the CDR3 is TGTGCCAGCAGTTACGACAGCACTAACTATGGCTACACCTTC. This codes for CASSYDSTNYGYTF.

The chain is built from TRBV20-1 and TRBJ1-2; D is uncertain. V was trimmed by 5 bases and J by 8 bases, leaving 12 bases between them. The CDR3 contains 11 residues. CDR1 is DFQATT and CDR2 is SNEGSKA in the germline V gene (reference sequence). The CDR3 protein is CSASWGEGYTF. The CDR3, as DNA: TGCAGTGCTTCATGGGGAGAGGGCTACACCTTC.

In regard to this clone: Other nucleotide sequences from this sample produce the same CDR3. This chain joins TRBV7-2 and TRBJ2-7; TRBD2 aligns across 7 bases. Germline V gene lookup returns CDR1 SGHTA and CDR2 FQGNSA. The CDR3 extends over 15 amino acids. V gave up 1 base and J gave up 0 bases; unmatched junction bases: 3. Here the CDR3 DNA reads TGTGCCAGCAGCTTAGAAGCGGGGAGCTCCTACGAGCAGTACTTC. It specifies CASSLEAGSSYEQYF.

This rearrangement joins TRBV6-5 to TRBJ2-5; TRBD1 or TRBD2 may be the D gene (6 bases each). Trimming took 0 bases from V and 9 from J, leaving 17 bases between them. The CDR3 is made up of 15 amino acids. Germline V gene data show CDR1 as MNHEY and CDR2 as SVGAGI. The CDR3 nucleotides read TGTGCCAGCAGTTACTCCAGGGGACTCCCGGGGGCCCAGTACTTC. It specifies CASSYSRGLPGAQYF.

This clone was detected once. The V gene is TRBV14, the J gene TRBJ2-5; TRBD1 matches 10 bases. The V segment lost 3 bases and the J segment 1 base; nucleotides outside the gene matches: 5. The CDR3 is 16 residues long. Germline-derived CDR1 and CDR2 are SGHDN and FVKESK. The CDR3 DNA reads as TGTGCCAGCAGCCATCGGGACAGGGGAACCCAAGAGACCCAGTACTTC. As protein: CASSHRDRGTQETQYF.

The chain joins TRBV7-3 to TRBJ2-5; 8 nucleotides align to TRBD1. J was trimmed by 1 base and V by 5 bases; bases with no gene match: 6. This CDR3 region has 15 residues. In germline, CDR1 is SGHTA, CDR2 FQGTGA. The DNA for the CDR3 is TGTGCCAGCAGCCCAACGGGACAGGCCCAAGAGACCCAGTACTTC. Translated, it gives CASSPTGQAQETQYF. Full variable domain (missing parts from reference TRBV7-3 and TRBJ2-5): GAGVSQTPSNKVTEKGKYVELRCDPISGHTALYWYRQSLGQGPEFLIYFQGTGAADDSGLPNDRFFAVRPEGSVSTLKIQRTERGDSAVYLCASSPTGQAQETQYFGPGTRLLVL.

This clone was seen a handful of times. The chain links TRBV5-1 to TRBJ2-2; D gene uncertain. Trimming removed 0 bases at V and 6 bases at J, with 9 bases between. In germline, CDR1 is SGHRS, CDR2 YFSETQ. The length of the CDR3 is 14 residues. This CDR3 is CASSLEASAGELFF. CDR3 coding DNA: TGCGCCAGCAGCTTGGAGGCTTCGGCCGGGGAGCTGTTTTTT.

The chain combines TRBV5-6 with TRBJ2-5; D possibly matches TRBD1 or TRBD2 (5 bases each). V gave up 0 bases and J gave up 5 bases, with 11 bases separating them. This CDR3 has 14 residues. Germline V gene lookup returns CDR1 SGHDT and CDR2 YYEEEE. The CDR3 reads CASSLGWGMETQYF. CDR3 coding DNA: TGTGCCAGCAGCTTGGGGTGGGGGATGGAGACCCAGTACTTC.

The V call is TRBV9, the J call TRBJ2-1; D perhaps matches TRBD2 (5 bases). V lost 1 base and J lost 0, with 8 bases in between. Germline V lookup: CDR1 SGDLS, CDR2 YYNGEE. The CDR3 is 15 residues long. The CDR3: CASSVTGSSYNEQFF. In DNA, the CDR3 is TGTGCCAGCAGCGTAACGGGAAGCTCCTACAATGAGCAGTTCTTC.

This clone was observed once. At the DNA level, this CDR3 is encoded by other sequences in the same sample as well. The chain carries TRBV11-2 and TRBJ1-2; D gene ambiguous. CDR1 is SGHAT, CDR2 FQNNGV, per germline. CDR3 size: 14 residues. Trimming took 1 base from V and 2 from J, leaving 8 bases between them. The CDR3: CASSLVQENYGYTF. The CDR3 DNA follows: TGTGCCAGCAGCTTAGTCCAGGAGAACTATGGCTACACCTTC.

The V gene is TRBV28, the J gene TRBJ1-4; D unclear. V was clipped by 6 bases and J by 10 bases, with 18 bases between them. Germline loops: CDR1 MDHEN, CDR2 SYDVKM. CDR3 length equals 14 residues. The CDR3 loop reads CASSPVDTAGKLFF. CDR3 sequence (DNA): TGTGCCAGCAGCCCCGTTGATACGGCTGGAAAACTGTTTTTT.

The chain employs TRBV30 and TRBJ2-7, with D perhaps assigned TRBD1 or TRBD2 (5 bases each). The germline gives CDR1 GTSNPN, CDR2 SVGIG (reference sequence). V dropped 7 bases and J dropped 4 bases, with 11 bases sitting between them. This CDR3 spans 11 amino acids. The DNA of the CDR3 is TGTGCCTCTGAGGGGCAGTACGAGCAGTACTTC. As protein: CASEGQYEQYF.

The chain combines TRBV27 with TRBJ2-3, with a weak D call TRBD2 (6 bases). CDR1 and CDR2 (germline): MNHEY, SMNVEV (reference sequence). The CDR3 has 15 residues. V gave up 0 bases and J gave up 3 bases, with 10 bases separating them. The CDR3 DNA sequence: TGTGCCAGCAGTTTATCCGGGCTAGCGACAGATACGCAGTATTTT. The encoded protein is CASSLSGLATDTQYF.

The rearrangement uses TRBV2 and TRBJ2-7, with D possibly TRBD2 on 6 matching bases. The CDR3 is 12 amino acids. Germline CDR1 is SNHLY and CDR2 is FYNNEI. Trimming stripped 6 bases from V and 6 bases from J, with 12 bases between. The CDR3 nucleotides read TGTGCCAGCAGGGCCGGCGGGGTCGAGCAGTACTTC. Amino acids: CASRAGGVEQYF.

The rearrangement links TRBV7-2 to TRBJ2-7; the match to TRBD2 covers 12 bases. There are 16 residues in the CDR3. The J segment lost 5 bases and the V segment lost 5 bases, leaving 10 bases of the junction unmatched. Per germline, CDR1 SGHTA and CDR2 FQGNSA. CDR3 region: CASSPRASGRVDEQYF. In DNA, the CDR3 is TGTGCCAGCAGCCCCAGGGCTAGCGGGAGGGTCGACGAGCAGTACTTC.

Regarding this clone: Other DNA sequences within the sample encode an identical CDR3. This chain joins TRBV6-6 and TRBJ1-5; D gene uncertain. Germline lookup yields CDR1 MNHNY and CDR2 SVGAGI (reference sequence). The CDR3 extends over 14 amino acids. V dropped 0 bases and J dropped 2 bases, with 5 bases sitting between them. This chain's CDR3 is CASSYSKGNQPQHF. In nucleotides, the CDR3 is TGTGCCAGCAGTTACTCCAAAGGCAATCAGCCCCAGCATTTT.

This sequence joins TRBV20-1 and TRBJ2-5; unclear D gene. The tail of the sequence fits TRBJ2-7 better, so the J call may be wrong. Germline CDR1 DFQATT, CDR2 SNEGSKA (reference sequence). The CDR3 contains 9 residues. Here the CDR3 DNA reads TGCAGTGTAGGCCTCGAGCAGTACTTC. It translates to CSVGLEQYF.

The chain employs TRBV10-1 and TRBJ2-1; D might be TRBD1 (6 bases). The V end was cut by 5 bases, the J end by 8 bases, with 19 bases between. The CDR3 runs 15 residues. Germline V lookup: CDR1 WNHNN, CDR2 SYGVQD (reference sequence). The CDR3 bases are TGCGCCAGCAGTCCGGACGAGGGGGATTTCCATGAGCAGTTCTTC. This sequence encodes CASSPDEGDFHEQFF.

A word on this clone: A junction boundary mismatches the germline segment, possibly from a read error. The chain joins TRBV6-6 to TRBJ2-7; maybe TRBD2 (6 bases). CDR3 length: 13 amino acids. Germline CDR1 reads MNHNY; CDR2 reads SVGAGI (reference sequence). CDR3 DNA sequence: TGTGCCAGCAAAGGACTAAGCTCCCACGAGCAGTACTTC. Its translation is CASKGLSSHEQYF.

The chain carries TRBV7-2 and TRBJ2-3; D uncertain. The V gene's germline CDR1 is SGHTA and CDR2 FQGNSA. V lost 1 base, J lost 5 bases, and 13 bases lay in between. The length of the CDR3 is 15 residues. The CDR3 loop is CASSLGISSRDTQYF. The CDR3 DNA reads TGTGCCAGCAGCTTAGGTATTAGCTCGAGAGATACGCAGTATTTT.

In this sample, this clone turned up once. This chain uses TRBV7-2 with TRBJ2-7, with D maybe TRBD1 (6 bases). The ends were cut back, 3 bases at V and 2 bases at J, with 11 bases in the middle. This CDR3 is 14 amino acids long. Per the germline V gene, CDR1 is SGHTA and CDR2 is FQGNSA. CDR3 sequence (DNA): TGTGCCAGCAGCTTCCGGACAGAAACCTACGAGCAGTACTTC. This translates into CASSFRTETYEQYF. Full variable domain (rest looked up from reference TRBV7-2 and TRBJ2-7): GAGVSQSPSNKVTEKGKDVELRCDPISGHTALYWYRQSLGQGLEFLIYFQGNSAPDKSGLPSDRFSAERTGGSVSTLTIQRTQQEDSAVYLCASSFRTETYEQYFGPGTRLTVT.

The chain combines TRBV9 with TRBJ2-1; maybe TRBD2 (6 bases). Trimming shortened V by 5 bases and J by 4 bases, and 16 bases separated the two germline ends. This CDR3 contains 15 residues. Per the germline V gene, CDR1 is SGDLS and CDR2 is YYNGEE. CDR3 in amino acids: CASSLVAEVYNEQFF. Written as DNA, the CDR3 is TGTGCCAGCAGTCTAGTAGCGGAAGTGTACAATGAGCAGTTCTTC.

V usage is TRBV15 and J usage is TRBJ2-3, with 7 bases matching TRBD2. CDR1 LNHNV and CDR2 YYDKDF come from the germline V gene (reference sequence). The CDR3 runs 15 residues. The trim removed 0 bases at V and 6 bases at J, leaving 6 bases unmatched. The CDR3 protein is CATSRDRLAVDTQYF. The DNA for the CDR3 is TGTGCCACCAGCAGAGATCGCCTAGCGGTCGATACGCAGTATTTT.

The chain links TRBV7-8 to TRBJ2-7; 10 nucleotides match TRBD2. CDR1 is SGHVS, CDR2 FQNEAQ, per germline. With V trimmed by 8 bases and J by 0 bases, 4 bases remained unmatched. This CDR3 region has 14 residues. The CDR3 DNA follows: TGTGCCAGCGGAGCTAGCGGGAGCTCCTACGAGCAGTACTTC. Amino acids: CASGASGSSYEQYF.

This sequence joins TRBV7-6 and TRBJ1-1; 12 bases are shared with TRBD1. The CDR3 covers 19 residues. Germline V gene sequence: CDR1 SGHVS, CDR2 FNYEAQ. V shed 0 bases and J 3 bases; nucleotides not matched to a gene: 11. CDR3 sequence reads: CASSLAWDRGPNGDTEAFF. CDR3 nucleotides: TGTGCCAGCAGCTTAGCGTGGGACAGGGGGCCTAATGGTGACACTGAAGCTTTCTTT. The full variable domain, rest sourced from reference TRBV7-6 and TRBJ1-1, is GAGVSQSPRYKVTKRGQDVALRCDPISGHVSLYWYRQALGQGPEFLTYFNYEAQQDKSGLPNDRFSAERPEGSISTLTIQRTEQRDSAMYRCASSLAWDRGPNGDTEAFFGQGTRLTVV.

This sequence joins TRBV6-1 and TRBJ1-1, with D unresolved. The CDR3 runs 11 residues. V dropped 11 bases and J dropped 5 bases, with 12 bases sitting between them. CDR1 MNHNS and CDR2 SASEGT come from the germline V gene. The CDR3 protein is CAGFSWTEAFF. CDR3 sequence (DNA): TGTGCCGGTTTTTCTTGGACTGAAGCTTTCTTT.

This clone is a singleton in its sample. The rearrangement uses TRBV5-1 and TRBJ2-7; maybe TRBD1 (6 bases). V was cut by 0 bases and J by 2 bases, with 24 bases left in between. The CDR3 is made up of 19 amino acids. Germline loops: CDR1 SGHRS, CDR2 YFSETQ. In DNA form, the CDR3 reads TGCGCCAGCAGCTTGGGTTGGGACATCCGAACCTACGGAACCTACGAGCAGTACTTC. This translates into CASSLGWDIRTYGTYEQYF.